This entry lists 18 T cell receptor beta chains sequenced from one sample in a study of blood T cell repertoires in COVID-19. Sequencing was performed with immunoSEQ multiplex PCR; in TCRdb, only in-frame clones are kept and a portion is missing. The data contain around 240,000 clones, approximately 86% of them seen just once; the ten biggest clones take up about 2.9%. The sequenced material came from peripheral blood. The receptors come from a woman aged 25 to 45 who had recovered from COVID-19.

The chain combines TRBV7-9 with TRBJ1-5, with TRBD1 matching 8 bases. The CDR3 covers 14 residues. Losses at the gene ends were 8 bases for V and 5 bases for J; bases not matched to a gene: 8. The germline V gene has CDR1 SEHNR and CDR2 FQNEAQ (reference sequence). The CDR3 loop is CASASGGADQPQHF. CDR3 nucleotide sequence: TGTGCCAGCGCGTCAGGGGGCGCGGATCAGCCCCAGCATTTT.

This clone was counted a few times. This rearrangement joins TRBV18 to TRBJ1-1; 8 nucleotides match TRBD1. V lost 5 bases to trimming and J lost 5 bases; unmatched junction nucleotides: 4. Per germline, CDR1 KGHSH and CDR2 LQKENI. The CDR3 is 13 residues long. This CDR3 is CASSAQGVTEAFF. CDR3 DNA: TGTGCCAGCTCAGCACAGGGGGTTACTGAAGCTTTCTTT.

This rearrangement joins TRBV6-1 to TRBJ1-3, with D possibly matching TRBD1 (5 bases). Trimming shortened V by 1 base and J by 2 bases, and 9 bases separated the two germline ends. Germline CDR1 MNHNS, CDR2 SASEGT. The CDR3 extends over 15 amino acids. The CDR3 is CASSEEPGPGNTIYF. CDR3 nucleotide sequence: TGTGCCAGCAGTGAAGAGCCAGGGCCTGGAAACACCATATATTTT.

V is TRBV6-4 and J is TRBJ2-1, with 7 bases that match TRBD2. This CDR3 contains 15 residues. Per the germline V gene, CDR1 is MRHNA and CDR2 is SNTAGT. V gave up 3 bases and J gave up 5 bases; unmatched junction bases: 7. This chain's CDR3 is CASSERFGGNNEQFF. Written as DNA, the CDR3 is TGTGCCAGCAGTGAAAGGTTCGGGGGGAACAATGAGCAGTTCTTC.

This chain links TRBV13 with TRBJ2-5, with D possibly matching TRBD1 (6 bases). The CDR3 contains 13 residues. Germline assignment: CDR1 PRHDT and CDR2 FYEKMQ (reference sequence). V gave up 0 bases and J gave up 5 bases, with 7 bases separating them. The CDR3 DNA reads TGTGCCAGCAGCTTAGGGGGGGCGGAGACCCAGTACTTC. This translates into CASSLGGAETQYF.

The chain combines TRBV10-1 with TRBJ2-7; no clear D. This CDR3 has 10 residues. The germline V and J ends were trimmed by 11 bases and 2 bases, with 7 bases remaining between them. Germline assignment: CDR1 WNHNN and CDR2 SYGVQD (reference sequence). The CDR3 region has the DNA TGCGCCGGCCGTACCTACGAGCAGTACTTC. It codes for CAGRTYEQYF.

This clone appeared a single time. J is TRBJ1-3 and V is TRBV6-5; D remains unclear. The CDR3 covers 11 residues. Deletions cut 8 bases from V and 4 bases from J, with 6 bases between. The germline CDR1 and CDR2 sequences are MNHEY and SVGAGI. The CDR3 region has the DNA TGTGCCAGCCAGTGGGGAAACACCATATATTTT. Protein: CASQWGNTIYF.

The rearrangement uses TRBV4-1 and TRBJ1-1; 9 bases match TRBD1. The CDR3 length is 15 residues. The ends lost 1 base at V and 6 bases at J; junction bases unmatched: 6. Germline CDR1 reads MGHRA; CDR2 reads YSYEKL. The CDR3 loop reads CASSQAAQGAAEAFF. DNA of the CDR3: TGCGCCAGCAGCCAAGCTGCACAGGGGGCTGCTGAAGCTTTCTTT.

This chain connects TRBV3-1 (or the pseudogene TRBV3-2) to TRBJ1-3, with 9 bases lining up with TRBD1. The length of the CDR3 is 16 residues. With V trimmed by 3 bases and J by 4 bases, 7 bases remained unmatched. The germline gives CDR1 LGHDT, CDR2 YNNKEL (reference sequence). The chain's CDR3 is CASSQNPGQGGNTIYF. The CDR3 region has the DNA TGTGCCAGCAGCCAGAACCCGGGACAGGGAGGAAACACCATATATTTT.

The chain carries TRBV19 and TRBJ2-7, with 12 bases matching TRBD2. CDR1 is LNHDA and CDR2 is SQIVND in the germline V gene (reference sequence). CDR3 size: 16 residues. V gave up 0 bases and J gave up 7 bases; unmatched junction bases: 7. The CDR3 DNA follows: TGTGCCAGTAGTATAGATCTGGGGACTAGCGGGCTGGAGCAGTACTTC. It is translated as CASSIDLGTSGLEQYF.

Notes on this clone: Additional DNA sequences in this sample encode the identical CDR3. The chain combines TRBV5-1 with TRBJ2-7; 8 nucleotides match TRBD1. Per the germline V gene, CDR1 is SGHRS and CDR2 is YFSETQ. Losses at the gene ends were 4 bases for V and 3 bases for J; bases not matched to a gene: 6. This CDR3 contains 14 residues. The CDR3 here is CASSAGTGRYEQYF. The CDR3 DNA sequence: TGCGCCAGCAGCGCCGGGACAGGTCGCTACGAGCAGTACTTC.

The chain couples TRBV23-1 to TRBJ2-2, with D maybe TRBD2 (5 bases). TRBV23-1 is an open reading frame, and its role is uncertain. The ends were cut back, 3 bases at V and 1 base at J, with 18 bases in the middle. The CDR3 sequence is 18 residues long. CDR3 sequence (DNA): TGCGCCAGCAGTCACCCAACTGACGACTACGAGAACACCGGGGAGCTGTTTTTT. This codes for CASSHPTDDYENTGELFF.

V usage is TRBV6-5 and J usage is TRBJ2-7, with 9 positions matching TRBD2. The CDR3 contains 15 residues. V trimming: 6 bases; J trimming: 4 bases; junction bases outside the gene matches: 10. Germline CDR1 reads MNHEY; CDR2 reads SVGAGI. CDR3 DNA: TGTGCCAGCAGGGGTGCGGGACTAGCATTATACGAGCAGTACTTC. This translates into CASRGAGLALYEQYF.

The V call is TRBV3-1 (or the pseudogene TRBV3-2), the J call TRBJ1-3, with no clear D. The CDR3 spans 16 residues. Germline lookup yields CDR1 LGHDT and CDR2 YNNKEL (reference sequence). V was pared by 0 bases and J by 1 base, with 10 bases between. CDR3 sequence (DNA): TGTGCCAGCAGCCAAGATTTGGCGGTATCTGGAAACACCATATATTTT. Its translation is CASSQDLAVSGNTIYF.

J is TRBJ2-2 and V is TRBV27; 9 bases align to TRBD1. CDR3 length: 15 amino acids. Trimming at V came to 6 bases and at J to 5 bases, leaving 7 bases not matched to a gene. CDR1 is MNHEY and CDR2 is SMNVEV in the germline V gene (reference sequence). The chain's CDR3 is CASRPQGARTGELFF. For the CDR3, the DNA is TGTGCCAGCAGGCCACAGGGGGCTAGGACCGGGGAGCTGTTTTTT.

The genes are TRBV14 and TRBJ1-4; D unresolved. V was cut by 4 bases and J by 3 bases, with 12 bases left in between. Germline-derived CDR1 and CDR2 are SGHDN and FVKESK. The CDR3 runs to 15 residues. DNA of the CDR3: TGTGCCAGCAGCCGAGCCACCTTATCTAATGAAAAACTGTTTTTT. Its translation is CASSRATLSNEKLFF. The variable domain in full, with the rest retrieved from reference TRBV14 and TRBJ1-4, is EAGVTQFPSHSVIEKGQTVTLRCDPISGHDNLYWYRRVMGKEIKFLLHFVKESKQDESGMPNNRFLAERTGGTYSTLKVQPAELEDSGVYFCASSRATLSNEKLFFGSGTQLSVL.

CDR3 DNA sequence: TGTGCCAGCAGCTTAGTGGGGACAGGGATGTACAATGAGCAGTTCTTC. It translates to CASSLVGTGMYNEQFF. V is TRBV7-2 and J is TRBJ2-1, with 9 bases lining up with TRBD1. CDR1 and CDR2 from the germline V gene are SGHTA and FQGNSA. V shed 1 base, J shed 4 bases, and the junction held 5 bases outside the gene matches. This CDR3 comprises 16 residues. Using reference TRBV7-2 and TRBJ2-1 for the parts outside the CDR3, the full variable domain is GAGVSQSPSNKVTEKGKDVELRCDPISGHTALYWYRQSLGQGLEFLIYFQGNSAPDKSGLPSDRFSAERTGGSVSTLTIQRTQQEDSAVYLCASSLVGTGMYNEQFFGPGTRLTVL.

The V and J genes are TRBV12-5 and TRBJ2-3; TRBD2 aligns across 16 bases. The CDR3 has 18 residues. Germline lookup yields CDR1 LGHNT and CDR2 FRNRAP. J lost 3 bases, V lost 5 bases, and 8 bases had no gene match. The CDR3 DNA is TGTGCTAGTGGTCCTCCGGGACTAGCGGGGGGGCCGACAGATACGCAGTATTTT. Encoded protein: CASGPPGLAGGPTDTQYF.